The 18 T cell receptor beta chains listed next were all sequenced from one sample in a study of T cells in tuberculosis. Thawed, overnight-rested PBMC were stained with GMM-loaded CD1B tetramer, viability dye and anti-CD3, then sorted. CD1B tetramers were loaded with Rhodococcus equi-derived C32 glucose monomycolate. Data came from immunoSEQ multiplex PCR; TCRdb stores just in-frame clones and leaves some out. The table has 80,000 to 90,000 clones, about nine tenths seen once. The sequenced sample was CD1b-GMM tetramer-negative cells sorted from PBMCs. The receptors were sampled from an adult woman with latent tuberculosis.

Here the CDR3 reads CASSSAGQGPNTGELFF. CDR3 in DNA: TGTGCCAGCAGTTCAGCGGGACAGGGGCCTAACACCGGGGAGCTGTTTTTT. This chain links TRBV28 with TRBJ2-2, with 10 bases identical to TRBD1. V lost 4 bases, J lost 2 bases, and 7 bases stayed unmatched. Germline lookup yields CDR1 MDHEN and CDR2 SYDVKM. The CDR3 has 17 amino acids.

This chain joins TRBV7-9 and TRBJ2-5, with D possibly TRBD2 on 5 matching bases. V shed 5 bases and J shed 5 bases, with 12 bases lying between them. CDR1 and CDR2 from the germline V gene are SEHNR and FQNEAQ (reference sequence). CDR3 length: 13 residues. The CDR3 DNA reads TGTGCCAGCAGCCCACACACGGGGGAGACCCAGTACTTC. It is translated as CASSPHTGETQYF.

V is TRBV12-5 and J is TRBJ1-1; 7 positions match TRBD1. The CDR3 is 14 residues long. Germline CDR1 LGHNT, CDR2 FRNRAP. The V and J ends lost 6 bases and 2 bases, in that order; junction bases with no gene match: 6. This CDR3 reads CASGPGQPNTEAFF. The DNA for the CDR3 is TGTGCTAGTGGCCCGGGACAGCCTAACACTGAAGCTTTCTTT.

The chain recombines TRBV5-6 with TRBJ1-2; TRBD1 might be the D (5 bases). CDR3 length: 16 residues. In germline, CDR1 is SGHDT, CDR2 YYEEEE. Trimming removed 3 bases at V and 8 bases at J, with 23 bases between. The CDR3 protein is CASSSGGGRVRGGYTF. The CDR3 DNA reads TGTGCCAGCAGCTCCGGCGGGGGACGGGTAAGGGGAGGCTACACCTTC.

The V gene is TRBV6-1, the J gene TRBJ2-7; 7 nucleotides line up with TRBD1. The ends lost 5 bases at V and 2 bases at J; junction bases unmatched: 9. Germline loops: CDR1 MNHNS, CDR2 SASEGT. CDR3 length: 15 amino acids. The DNA for the CDR3 is TGTGCCAGCAGTCCAACGACAGGGTTCACCTACGAGCAGTACGTC. Its translation is CASSPTTGFTYEQYV.

This chain connects TRBV5-6 to TRBJ1-1, with a tentative D call TRBD1 (5 bases). Between the trimmed V and J ends, which lost 3 bases and 11 bases, there was a span of 17 bases. Germline CDR1 SGHDT, CDR2 YYEEEE. The CDR3 consists of 13 residues. The CDR3 DNA is TGTGCCAGCAGCTCCGGAGGGGCGATGGTGGCTTTCTTT. Its protein is CASSSGGAMVAFF.

This clone was picked up one time. This sequence joins TRBV27 and TRBJ1-1; TRBD1 aligns across 10 bases. Germline CDR1 MNHEY, CDR2 SMNVEV (reference sequence). The CDR3 is 16 residues long. The V and J ends lost 0 bases and 6 bases, in that order; junction bases with no gene match: 7. DNA of the CDR3: TGTGCCAGCAGTTTATCAGGGGGACAGGGGTGGCCTGAAGCTTTCTTT. Protein: CASSLSGGQGWPEAFF.

There are a few counts of this clone. The CDR3 is CASSQGFGRLREEQYF. CDR3 nucleotides: TGCGCCAGCAGCCAAGGATTTGGCAGGCTGCGAGAAGAGCAGTACTTC. The rearrangement joins TRBV4-1 to TRBJ2-7; no firm D call. This CDR3 contains 16 residues. V was pared by 1 base and J by 7 bases, with 20 bases between. Per germline, CDR1 MGHRA and CDR2 YSYEKL.

This chain uses TRBV30 with TRBJ1-1, with 7 bases matching TRBD1. The V gene's germline CDR1 is GTSNPN and CDR2 SVGIG (reference sequence). Losses at the gene ends were 5 bases for V and 5 bases for J; bases not matched to a gene: 11. The CDR3 has 14 residues. This chain's CDR3 is CAWVGMRGRTEAFF. The CDR3 region has the DNA TGTGCCTGGGTTGGAATGAGGGGGCGGACTGAAGCTTTCTTT.

To note about this clone: One junction end does not reproduce the germline sequence, and a read error may be involved. The chain combines TRBV7-7 with TRBJ2-2, with D perhaps TRBD2 (6 bases). Germline-derived CDR1 and CDR2 are SSHAT and FNYEAQ (reference sequence). The CDR3 contains 16 residues. CDR3 residues: CASSPRLVERTGELFF. The CDR3 region has the DNA TGTGCTAGCAGCCCCAGACTAGTGGAAAGAACCGGGGAGCTGTTTTTT. Together with reference TRBV7-7 and TRBJ2-2, the CDR3 gives the full variable domain: GAGVSQSPRYKVTKRGQDVTLRCDPISSHATLYWYQQALGQGPEFLTYFNYEAQPDKSGLPSDRFSAERPEGSISTLTIQRTEQRDSAMYRCASSPRLVERTGELFFGEGSRLTVL.

The chain links TRBV4-2 to TRBJ2-1; the match to TRBD2 covers 10 bases. This CDR3 spans 17 amino acids. Germline V gene lookup returns CDR1 LGHNA and CDR2 YNFKEQ. After removal of 3 bases from V and 8 bases from J, the junction contained 13 bases not matched to a gene. CDR3 sequence (DNA): TGTGCCAGCAGCCACTACCCCACCAGCGGGGGGGCGGATGAGCAGTTCTTC. It is translated as CASSHYPTSGGADEQFF.

The V gene is TRBV30, the J gene TRBJ1-2; D may be TRBD1 (5 bases). This CDR3 region has 11 residues. Deletions cut 3 bases from V and 8 bases from J, with 10 bases between. Looked up from germline, CDR1 is GTSNPN and CDR2 is SVGIG (reference sequence). The CDR3 coding sequence is TGTGCCTGGAGGATGGGGGGGGGCTACACCTTC. Protein product: CAWRMGGGYTF.

The chain's CDR3 is CASSTWRGRTDTQYF. The CDR3, as DNA: TGTGCCAGCAGCACCTGGAGGGGACGCACAGATACGCAGTATTTT. The gene calls are TRBV5-4 and TRBJ2-3; D is perhaps TRBD2 (6 bases). V dropped 4 bases and J dropped 1 base, with 13 bases sitting between them. The CDR3 contains 15 residues. Germline CDR1 reads SGHNT; CDR2 reads YYREEE (reference sequence).

The J gene is TRBJ2-5, the V gene TRBV15; a possible D gene is TRBD1 (6 bases). Germline V lookup: CDR1 LNHNV, CDR2 YYDKDF (reference sequence). This CDR3 contains 13 residues. The V end was cut by 8 bases, the J end by 2 bases, with 12 bases between. CDR3 residues: CATHRAPQETQYF. The CDR3 bases are TGTGCCACCCACAGGGCGCCTCAAGAGACCCAGTACTTC.

This chain joins TRBV27 and TRBJ1-1; D gene ambiguous. Germline CDR1 is MNHEY and CDR2 is SMNVEV (reference sequence). Trimming cost V 6 bases and J 7 bases, with 18 bases left between them. The CDR3 covers 14 residues. The CDR3: CASRRPGKADEAFF. The CDR3 bases are TGTGCCAGCAGACGTCCCGGGAAGGCCGATGAAGCTTTCTTT.

V usage is TRBV4-1 and J usage is TRBJ2-5, with D possibly TRBD1 on 5 matching bases. This CDR3 is built from 15 residues. Germline CDR1 reads MGHRA; CDR2 reads YSYEKL. The V and J ends lost 2 bases and 0 bases respectively, with 10 bases between them. CDR3 protein: CASSQPSGYQETQYF. The CDR3 DNA follows: TGCGCCAGCAGCCAACCCTCAGGGTACCAAGAGACCCAGTACTTC.

The chain joins TRBV10-2 to TRBJ2-2; TRBD2 might be the D (7 bases). With 3 bases removed from V and 6 bases from J, the gap between germline ends came to 17 bases. CDR3 size: 16 residues. The germline CDR1 and CDR2 sequences are WSHSY and SAAADI. The CDR3 here is CASSDFAGAGPGELFF. The CDR3 nucleotides read TGCGCCAGCAGTGACTTTGCGGGGGCGGGGCCCGGGGAGCTGTTTTTT.

The CDR3 reads CASSSAGQGSSQYV. CDR3 nucleotide sequence: TGTGCCAGCAGCTCCGCGGGACAGGGCTCTAGTCAGTACGTC. The chain recombines TRBV7-9 with TRBJ2-7, with 9 bases aligning to TRBD1. Germline-derived CDR1 and CDR2 are SEHNR and FQNEAQ (reference sequence). The CDR3 runs to 14 residues. Trimming removed 4 bases from V and 10 bases from J; junction bases left unmatched: 11.